The 30 T cell receptor beta chains below all came from one sample that was sequenced in a study of blood T cell repertoires in COVID-19. Clones were read by immunoSEQ multiplex PCR, and TCRdb kept only the in-frame ones, dropping some. The sample yields tens of thousands of clones, 89% seen once. The sequenced material came from peripheral blood. The source of these receptors is a man in his sixties or seventies with active COVID-19.

This chain links TRBV5-6 with TRBJ1-3, with 8 bases lining up with TRBD1. CDR3 length equals 14 residues. Trimming cost V 4 bases and J 2 bases; bases outside gene matches: 2. Germline V gene sequence: CDR1 SGHDT, CDR2 YYEEEE. The CDR3: CASSLTGAGNTIYF. CDR3 nucleotides: TGTGCCAGCAGCCTGACAGGGGCTGGAAACACCATATATTTT.

V usage is TRBV7-2 and J usage is TRBJ2-2; D unclear. V gave up 5 bases and J gave up 2 bases, with 6 bases separating them. The V gene's germline CDR1 is SGHTA and CDR2 FQGNSA. The CDR3 runs 13 residues. CDR3 amino acids: CASSLFNTGELFF. The CDR3 DNA reads TGTGCCAGCAGCCTCTTCAACACCGGGGAGCTGTTTTTT.

The chain carries TRBV7-9 and TRBJ2-5; tentatively, D is TRBD1 (6 bases). This CDR3 region has 15 residues. Germline CDR1 and CDR2: SEHNR and FQNEAQ (reference sequence). With 1 base removed from V and 1 base from J, the gap between germline ends came to 10 bases. CDR3 DNA sequence: TGTGCCAGCAGCTTAGGGACAGTCCTCCAAGAGACCCAGTACTTC. It yields the protein CASSLGTVLQETQYF.

The chain is built from TRBV29-1 and TRBJ2-2; 8 bases agree with TRBD1. The ends lost 1 base at V and 7 bases at J; junction bases unmatched: 5. The CDR3 contains 14 residues. The germline V gene encodes CDR1 SQVTM and CDR2 ANQGSEA. The CDR3 region is CSVEGGDRGGELFF. In DNA form, the CDR3 reads TGCAGCGTTGAAGGAGGCGACAGGGGCGGGGAGCTGTTTTTT.

The chain combines TRBV19 with TRBJ2-3; 8 nucleotides line up with TRBD2. The germline V gene has CDR1 LNHDA and CDR2 SQIVND (reference sequence). Trimming took 7 bases from V and 3 from J; bases not matched to a gene: 9. The CDR3 spans 15 residues. The DNA of the CDR3 is TGTGCCAGTACCCTTACTAGCGGACTAACAGATACGCAGTATTTT. Encoded protein: CASTLTSGLTDTQYF.

The CDR3 protein is CASSQERSGNTIYF. In DNA form, the CDR3 reads TGCGCCAGCAGCCAAGAGAGGTCTGGAAACACCATATATTTT. This rearrangement joins TRBV4-1 to TRBJ1-3, with no clear D. Looked up from germline, CDR1 is MGHRA and CDR2 is YSYEKL. V was shortened by 0 bases and J by 1 base, with 4 bases between the two germline ends. This CDR3 spans 14 amino acids.

The chain recombines TRBV2 with TRBJ1-1, with D possibly being TRBD1 (5 bases). The CDR3 sequence is 16 residues long. Germline lookup yields CDR1 SNHLY and CDR2 FYNNEI. V was trimmed by 4 bases and J by 4 bases, leaving 19 bases between them. The CDR3 region has the DNA TGTGCCAGCAGTGCATTGGGATTGGGGAGGGGCACTGAAGCTTTCTTT. It specifies CASSALGLGRGTEAFF.

The chain is built from TRBV6-2 or TRBV6-3 and TRBJ2-3; possible D gene TRBD1, 6 bases. The V and J ends lost 2 bases and 4 bases respectively, with 10 bases between them. The CDR3 covers 14 residues. CDR1 is MNHEY and CDR2 is SVGEGT in the germline V gene. CDR3: CASSYTAGADTQYF. CDR3 DNA: TGTGCCAGCAGTTACACAGCAGGGGCAGATACGCAGTATTTT.

This clone was picked up one time. The chain uses TRBV7-3 and TRBJ2-3, with TRBD1 matching 8 bases. Germline CDR1 reads SGHTA; CDR2 reads FQGTGA. This CDR3 has 14 amino acids. Unmatched junction bases numbered 0, after V lost 3 bases and J lost 1 base. The chain's CDR3 is CASSLGQGTDTQYF. The CDR3 bases are TGTGCCAGCAGCTTGGGACAGGGCACAGATACGCAGTATTTT.

The rearrangement uses TRBV3-1 (or the pseudogene TRBV3-2) and TRBJ1-5; D perhaps matches TRBD1 (6 bases). The CDR3 is 16 residues long. Trimming shortened V by 2 bases and J by 0 bases, and 11 bases separated the two germline ends. Looked up from germline, CDR1 is LGHDT and CDR2 is YNNKEL (reference sequence). In DNA form, the CDR3 reads TGTGCCAGCAGCCAAACAGGGAAAGATAGCAATCAGCCCCAGCATTTT. This codes for CASSQTGKDSNQPQHF.

The rearrangement links TRBV5-5 to TRBJ1-4, with a possible D match to TRBD1 (5 bases). Per germline, CDR1 SGHKS and CDR2 YYEKEE (reference sequence). The length of the CDR3 is 15 residues. The V and J ends lost 3 bases and 1 base respectively, with 10 bases between them. This chain's CDR3 is CASSSAGGTNEKLFF. The CDR3 coding sequence is TGTGCCAGCAGCTCCGCGGGGGGAACTAATGAAAAACTGTTTTTT.

The chain uses TRBV3-1 (or the pseudogene TRBV3-2) and TRBJ1-3, with D perhaps matching TRBD1 (6 bases). Trimming removed 1 base from V and 2 bases from J, with 15 bases in between. Germline assignment: CDR1 LGHDT and CDR2 YNNKEL (reference sequence). CDR3 length: 17 amino acids. The CDR3 is CASSQGPSGATGNTIYF. The CDR3 DNA reads TGTGCCAGCAGCCAAGGCCCTTCAGGGGCAACTGGAAACACCATATATTTT.

V gene TRBV6-2 or TRBV6-3 combines with J gene TRBJ2-7, with TRBD1 identical over 8 bases. Germline V gene data show CDR1 as MNHEY and CDR2 as SVGEGT. The CDR3 consists of 14 residues. After removal of 5 bases from V and 2 bases from J, the junction contained 5 bases not matched to a gene. DNA of the CDR3: TGTGCCAGCAGTGGGGGACAGGCTACCTACGAGCAGTACTTC. It translates to CASSGGQATYEQYF.

V and J are TRBV4-1 and TRBJ1-3, with a possible D match to TRBD1 (6 bases). V lost 2 bases, J lost 1 base, and 12 bases lay in between. From germline, CDR1 is MGHRA and CDR2 YSYEKL. The CDR3 runs 16 residues. CDR3 region: CASSQPGTISGNTIYF. The CDR3 DNA reads as TGCGCCAGCAGCCAACCCGGGACAATATCTGGAAACACCATATATTTT.

The gene calls are TRBV6-6 and TRBJ1-5; TRBD1 might be the D (6 bases). The V and J ends lost 2 bases and 2 bases respectively, with 13 bases between them. The germline V gene encodes CDR1 MNHNY and CDR2 SVGAGI (reference sequence). This CDR3 has 16 residues. The CDR3 bases are TGTGCCAGCAGTTACGGGCGGGGGCTTGGCAATCAGCCCCAGCATTTT. Translation gives CASSYGRGLGNQPQHF.

The CDR3 nucleotides are TGTGCCAGCAAAACAGCCGGGGTAGGGGAGCAGTTCTTC. Amino acids: CASKTAGVGEQFF. The chain uses TRBV6-5 and TRBJ2-1, with D possibly matching TRBD2 (5 bases). Germline loops: CDR1 MNHEY, CDR2 SVGAGI. CDR3 length: 13 residues. The V and J ends lost 7 bases and 10 bases respectively, with 17 bases between them.

The chain couples TRBV7-3 to TRBJ2-3; no definite D call. Per germline, CDR1 SGHTA and CDR2 FQGTGA. The CDR3 is 15 residues long. V dropped 1 base and J dropped 2 bases, with 10 bases sitting between them. CDR3 nucleotides: TGTGCCAGCAGCTTAAGTCCAGACAACACAGATACGCAGTATTTT. Translated, it gives CASSLSPDNTDTQYF.

The chain uses TRBV18 and TRBJ1-1; maybe TRBD1 (5 bases). This CDR3 is built from 13 residues. The germline CDR1 and CDR2 sequences are KGHSH and LQKENI. V lost 3 bases and J 11 bases, leaving 16 bases between the germline ends. The CDR3, as DNA: TGTGCCAGCTCACCTTCGGACACTACTGGGGCTTTCTTT. Its protein product is CASSPSDTTGAFF.

The chain uses TRBV9 and TRBJ2-3; 9 bases align to TRBD2. Germline V CDR1 and CDR2: SGDLS, YYNGEE. The CDR3 has 17 amino acids. Losses at the gene ends were 0 bases for V and 1 base for J; bases not matched to a gene: 6. DNA for the CDR3: TGTGCCAGCAGCGTAGCTTGGCGGGGGGGCGGCACAGATACGCAGTATTTT. Encoded protein: CASSVAWRGGGTDTQYF. Variable domain in full (rest from reference TRBV9 and TRBJ2-3): DSGVTQTPKHLITATGQRVTLRCSPRSGDLSVYWYQQSLDQGLQFLIQYYNGEERAKGNILERFSAQQFPDLHSELNLSSLELGDSALYFCASSVAWRGGGTDTQYFGPGTRLTVL.

The V and J genes are TRBV7-9 and TRBJ1-5, with D uncertain. This CDR3 is 18 amino acids long. Trimming pared 5 bases from V and 0 bases from J, leaving 20 bases between. CDR1 is SEHNR, CDR2 FQNEAQ, per germline (reference sequence). CDR3 DNA: TGTGCCAGCAGCATCGGGGATGCGGGGATATATAGCAATCAGCCCCAGCATTTT. Its translation is CASSIGDAGIYSNQPQHF. Based on the CDR3 plus reference TRBV7-9 and TRBJ1-5, the full variable domain is DTGVSQNPRHKITKRGQNVTFRCDPISEHNRLYWYRQTLGQGPEFLTYFQNEAQLEKSRLLSDRFSAERPKGSFSTLEIQRTEQGDSAMYLCASSIGDAGIYSNQPQHFGDGTRLSIL.

This clone was seen only once. The V call is TRBV4-3, the J call TRBJ1-3; D gene ambiguous. The germline V gene encodes CDR1 LGHNA and CDR2 YSLEER. The CDR3 totals 16 residues. V lost 1 base and J lost 0, with 10 bases in between. As DNA, the CDR3 is TGCGCCAGCAGCCAAGCACACAGCCTCTCTGGAAACACCATATATTTT. Translation: CASSQAHSLSGNTIYF.

This chain joins TRBV7-2 and TRBJ2-7; D perhaps matches TRBD1 (5 bases). Trimming left V 1 base short and J 2 bases short, with 12 bases between. The V gene's germline CDR1 is SGHTA and CDR2 FQGNSA. The CDR3 consists of 15 residues. CDR3 residues: CASSLDGTGTYEQYF. The CDR3 DNA reads as TGTGCCAGCAGCTTAGACGGTACAGGAACCTACGAGCAGTACTTC.

The J gene is TRBJ2-5, the V gene TRBV29-1; TRBD2 agrees at 7 bases. The CDR3 is 14 residues long. From germline, CDR1 is SQVTM and CDR2 ANQGSEA. The V gene end was trimmed by 7 bases and the J gene end by 0 bases; junction bases not matched to a gene: 8. The CDR3 sequence is CSARHGGNQETQYF. The CDR3 nucleotides are TGCAGCGCCAGGCACGGGGGGAACCAAGAGACCCAGTACTTC.

The V and J genes are TRBV7-2 and TRBJ2-5; D gene uncertain. From germline, CDR1 is SGHTA and CDR2 FQGNSA. Trimming left V 1 base short and J 6 bases short, with 9 bases between. The CDR3 contains 13 residues. The CDR3 spells CASSLERGQTQYF. The CDR3 bases are TGTGCCAGCAGCTTAGAGCGAGGCCAGACCCAGTACTTC. The full variable domain, its missing parts supplied by reference TRBV7-2 and TRBJ2-5, is GAGVSQSPSNKVTEKGKDVELRCDPISGHTALYWYRQSLGQGLEFLIYFQGNSAPDKSGLPSDRFSAERTGGSVSTLTIQRTQQEDSAVYLCASSLERGQTQYFGPGTRLLVL.

The rearrangement joins TRBV29-1 to TRBJ1-2; TRBD1 agrees at 8 bases. CDR1 is SQVTM, CDR2 ANQGSEA, per germline. This CDR3 is 12 amino acids long. Losses at the gene ends were 7 bases for V and 0 bases for J; bases not matched to a gene: 1. In DNA form, the CDR3 reads TGCAGCGGGACAGGGTCTAACTATGGCTACACCTTC. It yields the protein CSGTGSNYGYTF.

The V and J genes are TRBV10-3 and TRBJ2-7; 10 bases line up with TRBD2. This CDR3 comprises 12 residues. The V and J ends lost 9 bases and 4 bases, in that order; junction bases with no gene match: 3. Germline V gene data show CDR1 as ENHRY and CDR2 as SYGVKD. CDR3 DNA sequence: TGTGCCATAAAGACTAGCGGGTACGAGCAGTACTTC. Its protein is CAIKTSGYEQYF.

The CDR3 nucleotides read TGTGCCAGCAGCTTAGTGGCAGGGGGCTCATACGAGCAGTACTTC. This encodes CASSLVAGGSYEQYF. The chain carries TRBV11-2 and TRBJ2-7, with 8 bases identical to TRBD1. CDR3 size: 15 residues. Germline V gene data show CDR1 as SGHAT and CDR2 as FQNNGV. J lost 4 bases, V lost 1 base, and 6 bases had no gene match.

This sequence joins TRBV19 and TRBJ2-3; 9 bases fit TRBD2. This CDR3 has 14 amino acids. Germline V gives CDR1 LNHDA, CDR2 SQIVND (reference sequence). The trim removed 2 bases at V and 7 bases at J, leaving 4 bases unmatched. CDR3: CASSISGGRYTQYF. The CDR3 DNA follows: TGTGCCAGTAGTATAAGCGGGGGGCGTTATACGCAGTATTTT.

The chain is built from TRBV7-2 and TRBJ1-2; perhaps TRBD1 as D (6 bases). The CDR3 is 13 residues long. Trimming pared 5 bases from V and 7 bases from J, leaving 14 bases between. CDR1 SGHTA and CDR2 FQGNSA come from the germline V gene. The CDR3, as DNA: TGTGCCAGCAGCCAATATCAACAGGGTGGCTACACCTTC. This encodes CASSQYQQGGYTF.

The table lists this clone with a few counts. This chain connects TRBV12-5 to TRBJ1-3; D is perhaps TRBD1 (5 bases). CDR3 length: 16 amino acids. The V gene's germline CDR1 is LGHNT and CDR2 FRNRAP. Trimming removed 3 bases at V and 7 bases at J, with 19 bases between. The CDR3 loop reads CASGFHISRGTNTIYF. For the CDR3, the DNA is TGTGCTAGTGGTTTCCACATATCCCGGGGGACGAACACCATATATTTT.